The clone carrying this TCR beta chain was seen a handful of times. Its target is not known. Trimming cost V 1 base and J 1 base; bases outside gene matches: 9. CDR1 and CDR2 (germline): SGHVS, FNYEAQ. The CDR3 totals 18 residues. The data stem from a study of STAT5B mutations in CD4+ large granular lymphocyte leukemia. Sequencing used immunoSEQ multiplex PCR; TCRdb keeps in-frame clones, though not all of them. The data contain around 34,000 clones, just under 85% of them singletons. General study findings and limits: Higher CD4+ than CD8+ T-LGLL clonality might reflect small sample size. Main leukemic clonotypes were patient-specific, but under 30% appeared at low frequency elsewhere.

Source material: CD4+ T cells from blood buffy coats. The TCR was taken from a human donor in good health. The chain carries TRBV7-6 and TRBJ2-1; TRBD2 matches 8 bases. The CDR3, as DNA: TGTGCCAGCAGCTTAGGGATCATAGCGGGAAAATCCTACAATGAGCAGTTCTTC. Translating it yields CASSLGIIAGKSYNEQFF.